Listed here are 16 T cell receptor beta chains from one sample, sequenced in a study of cytomegalovirus exposure and HLA in healthy donors. PCR used 60 Vbeta primers and 13 Jbeta primers. Only in-frame clones appear in the TCRdb table, and some are missing; sequencing was by immunoSEQ multiplex PCR. The sample table includes fewer than 95,000 clones. Sequencing was carried out using PBMCs. The receptors come from a woman between 35 and 50 years old in good health and CMV-seropositive.

The V gene is TRBV10-3, the J gene TRBJ1-6; D may be TRBD1 (5 bases). V was cut by 6 bases and J by 8 bases, with 11 bases left in between. CDR3 length: 13 residues. Germline V CDR1 and CDR2: ENHRY, SYGVKD. DNA for the CDR3: TGTGCCATCAGCGAAGGAGGGGATTCACCCCTCCACTTT. Translation gives CAISEGGDSPLHF.

The chain uses TRBV5-4 and TRBJ1-3, with D possibly matching TRBD1 (5 bases). Germline CDR1 and CDR2: SGHNT and YYREEE (reference sequence). The CDR3 is made up of 14 amino acids. Trimming removed 6 bases from V and 1 base from J, with 11 bases in between. CDR3: CASTFKGSGNTIYF. The CDR3 bases are TGTGCCAGCACCTTTAAGGGGTCTGGAAACACCATATATTTT.

The chain combines TRBV6-1 with TRBJ2-1, with D perhaps matching TRBD2 (6 bases). CDR1 and CDR2 (germline): MNHNS, SASEGT. Trimming stripped 2 bases from V and 5 bases from J, with 13 bases between. The CDR3 spans 15 residues. Written as DNA, the CDR3 is TGTGCCAGCAGTGAATTCGGACTAACGAACAATGAGCAGTTCTTC. It is translated as CASSEFGLTNNEQFF.

V usage is TRBV2 and J usage is TRBJ1-5; 7 bases match TRBD1. Germline V gene lookup returns CDR1 SNHLY and CDR2 FYNNEI. The V segment lost 4 bases and the J segment 0 bases; nucleotides outside the gene matches: 6. This CDR3 region has 16 residues. CDR3 nucleotides: TGTGCCAGCAGTGGGGGACAGCCGTTTAGCAATCAGCCCCAGCATTTT. Translated: CASSGGQPFSNQPQHF.

V and J are TRBV19 and TRBJ1-5, with D possibly being TRBD1 (5 bases). The CDR3 length is 16 residues. Germline assignment: CDR1 LNHDA and CDR2 SQIVND (reference sequence). V gave up 5 bases and J gave up 7 bases, with 21 bases separating them. The CDR3: CASSEIGGRVDQPQHF. The CDR3 nucleotides read TGTGCCAGTAGTGAGATCGGCGGCAGGGTGGACCAGCCCCAGCATTTT.

This chain joins TRBV29-1 and TRBJ2-3, with 7 bases that match TRBD2. Germline-derived CDR1 and CDR2 are SQVTM and ANQGSEA. With V trimmed by 7 bases and J by 0 bases, 7 bases remained unmatched. This CDR3 contains 14 residues. CDR3 loop: CSAAGRDSTDTQYF. DNA of the CDR3: TGCAGCGCCGCTGGGAGGGACAGCACAGATACGCAGTATTTT.

The genes are TRBV5-6 and TRBJ1-1, with a weak D call TRBD1 (5 bases). V was cut by 4 bases and J by 1 base, with 17 bases left in between. CDR3 length equals 16 residues. CDR1 and CDR2 from the germline V gene are SGHDT and YYEEEE. CDR3 DNA: TGTGCCAGCAGCCTCGTCGCAGGGCTCAGGAACACTGAAGCTTTCTTT. This codes for CASSLVAGLRNTEAFF.

J is TRBJ2-1 and V is TRBV11-2, with a tentative D call TRBD2 (7 bases). CDR1 and CDR2 from the germline V gene are SGHAT and FQNNGV. CDR3 length equals 14 residues. Trimming pared 5 bases from V and 4 bases from J, leaving 12 bases between. The CDR3 region has the DNA TGTGCCAGCAGCCTAGGGGGGGTTTACAATGAGCAGTTCTTC. This sequence encodes CASSLGGVYNEQFF.

The chain is built from TRBV5-1 and TRBJ1-1, with D perhaps matching TRBD1 (6 bases). Trimming removed 0 bases at V and 4 bases at J, with 13 bases between. Germline CDR1 and CDR2: SGHRS and YFSETQ. This CDR3 spans 15 amino acids. The CDR3 DNA is TGCGCCAGCAGCTTGGCAGCGGGGGCTCTCACTGAAGCTTTCTTT. Its translation: CASSLAAGALTEAFF. The whole variable domain, filled in from reference TRBV5-1 and TRBJ1-1, reads KAGVTQTPRYLIKTRGQQVTLSCSPISGHRSVSWYQQTPGQGLQFLFEYFSETQRNKGNFPGRFSGRQFSNSRSEMNVSTLELGDSALYLCASSLAAGALTEAFFGQGTRLTVV.

The genes are TRBV5-8 and TRBJ1-1; the D is unclear. Germline assignment: CDR1 SGHTS and CDR2 YDEGEE. This CDR3 comprises 14 residues. Trimming pared 0 bases from V and 1 base from J, leaving 7 bases between. The CDR3 loop is CASSLVPGNTEAFF. The CDR3 DNA follows: TGTGCCAGCAGCTTGGTTCCGGGGAACACTGAAGCTTTCTTT.

The V and J genes are TRBV6-1 and TRBJ2-1; TRBD2 matches 14 bases. Trimming took 6 bases from V and 7 from J; bases not matched to a gene: 5. CDR1 and CDR2 (germline): MNHNS, SASEGT. CDR3 length: 15 residues. The CDR3: CASRTGTSGSNEQFF. CDR3 DNA sequence: TGTGCCAGCAGGACCGGGACTAGCGGGAGTAATGAGCAGTTCTTC.

CDR3 nucleotide sequence: TGTGCTAGTGGTCCGGGAGACTACACCGGGGAGCTGTTTTTT. This codes for CASGPGDYTGELFF. The chain combines TRBV12-5 with TRBJ2-2; TRBD2 might be the D (6 bases). The germline gives CDR1 LGHNT, CDR2 FRNRAP. Trimming took off 5 bases at V and 3 bases at J, with 10 bases between the two ends. The CDR3 sequence is 14 residues long. Full variable domain (outside the CDR3, taken from reference TRBV12-5 and TRBJ2-2): DARVTQTPRHKVTEMGQEVTMRCQPILGHNTVFWYRQTMMQGLELLAYFRNRAPLDDSGMPKDRFSAEMPDATLATLKIQPSEPRDSAVYFCASGPGDYTGELFFGEGSRLTVL.

The J gene is TRBJ2-5, the V gene TRBV7-3; D remains unclear. The CDR3 runs to 13 residues. In germline, CDR1 is SGHTA, CDR2 FQGTGA. V was pared by 5 bases and J by 1 base, with 8 bases between. CDR3 DNA: TGTGCCAGCAGCCAAGAGATCCAAGAGACCCAGTACTTC. This codes for CASSQEIQETQYF. The full variable domain, rest sourced from reference TRBV7-3 and TRBJ2-5, is GAGVSQTPSNKVTEKGKYVELRCDPISGHTALYWYRQSLGQGPEFLIYFQGTGAADDSGLPNDRFFAVRPEGSVSTLKIQRTERGDSAVYLCASSQEIQETQYFGPGTRLLVL.

The CDR3 nucleotides are TGTGCCAGCAGTTACCTCGCGCGGCCGTACTATGGCTACACCTTC. It specifies CASSYLARPYYGYTF. V and J are TRBV6-5 and TRBJ1-2; D ambiguous. Trimming took off 2 bases at V and 3 bases at J, with 13 bases between the two ends. This CDR3 has 15 residues. CDR1 MNHEY and CDR2 SVGAGI come from the germline V gene.

The J gene is TRBJ2-5, the V gene TRBV29-1; D remains ambiguous. CDR1 and CDR2 (germline): SQVTM, ANQGSEA. Between the trimmed V and J ends, which lost 3 bases and 8 bases, there was a span of 16 bases. There are 13 residues in the CDR3. Here the CDR3 DNA reads TGCAGCGTTGAGGGCAGGCAGTCTCATACCCAGTACTTC. This sequence encodes CSVEGRQSHTQYF.

This chain connects TRBV18 to TRBJ1-4; 7 bases line up with TRBD1. After removal of 2 bases from V and 5 bases from J, the junction contained 5 bases not matched to a gene. Germline V CDR1 and CDR2: KGHSH, LQKENI. This CDR3 contains 15 residues. CDR3 DNA sequence: TGTGCCAGCTCACCAACAGGGGCTTCGAATGAAAAACTGTTTTTT. Its protein product is CASSPTGASNEKLFF.